This T cell receptor (beta chain) emerged from a study of patients and donors after allogeneic stem cell transplantation. From germline, CDR1 is DFQATT and CDR2 SNEGSKA (reference sequence). Trimming removed 6 bases from V and 1 base from J, with 10 bases in between. The CDR3 has 13 amino acids. TCRdb independently ran MiXCR on the RT-PCR reads; one entry per CDR3 protein. The data hold about 76,000 distinct CDR3 sequences, with 26% observed a single time. The material sequenced was blood, either unsorted or a sorted T cell fraction (not recorded which). The chain employs TRBV20-1 and TRBJ1-5; D not certain. This receptor was taken from a human donor who was either an allogeneic HSCT recipient or a stem cell or donor lymphocyte infusion donor (not recorded which). It is not recorded whose cells these are; they may come from a transplant donor. As DNA, the CDR3 is TGCAGTGCCTACGATAAGAGCAATCAGCCCCAGCATTTT. Residues: CSAYDKSNQPQHF.